Each of the 6 T cell receptor beta chains below was sequenced from the same sample in a study of T cell clones after liver transplantation. Measured with immunoSEQ multiplex PCR; TCRdb has only the in-frame clones, and not every one. The sample shows just over 80,000 clones, 82% of them seen only once. This specimen was CD4+ T cells from blood, taken 45 to 47 months after liver transplant. The receptors were gathered from a human patient who received a liver transplant. Part of the T cell pool may stem from the graft donor.

The chain employs TRBV11-2 and TRBJ2-6, with a possible D match to TRBD1 (5 bases). In germline, CDR1 is SGHAT, CDR2 FQNNGV. V was pared by 3 bases and J by 0 bases, with 6 bases between. This CDR3 has 15 residues. CDR3 nucleotides: TGTGCCAGCAGCTTCGACAGCTCTGGGGCCAACGTCCTGACTTTC. Encoded protein: CASSFDSSGANVLTF.

The chain employs TRBV28 and TRBJ1-4, with D possibly TRBD1 on 6 matching bases. Germline V gene lookup returns CDR1 MDHEN and CDR2 SYDVKM. The CDR3 totals 15 residues. V lost 6 bases and J 8 bases, leaving 19 bases between the germline ends. The CDR3 sequence: CASSRGGARGEKLFF. CDR3 DNA: TGTGCCAGCAGCCGCGGGGGGGCGCGCGGAGAAAAACTGTTTTTT.

The chain links TRBV7-2 to TRBJ1-2; maybe TRBD1 (6 bases). The CDR3 extends over 16 amino acids. Germline V gives CDR1 SGHTA, CDR2 FQGNSA. V lost 1 base and J lost 5, with 17 bases in between. The CDR3 sequence: CASSLGGTGGRYGYTF. CDR3 coding DNA: TGTGCCAGCAGCTTAGGCGGGACGGGGGGCAGGTATGGCTACACCTTC. The full variable domain, completed using reference TRBV7-2 and TRBJ1-2, is GAGVSQSPSNKVTEKGKDVELRCDPISGHTALYWYRQSLGQGLEFLIYFQGNSAPDKSGLPSDRFSAERTGGSVSTLTIQRTQQEDSAVYLCASSLGGTGGRYGYTFGSGTRLTVV.

This clone has just one count. The V and J genes are TRBV5-1 and TRBJ2-5; D gene unclear. V was trimmed by 4 bases and J by 4 bases, leaving 14 bases between them. Germline CDR1 is SGHRS and CDR2 is YFSETQ. The CDR3 covers 14 residues. Here the CDR3 DNA reads TGCGCCAGCAGCCGCGGTTCAGCATCAGAGACCCAGTACTTC. Its translation is CASSRGSASETQYF.

This clone was observed a single time. CDR3 DNA: TGTGCCACCAGCGAGGGACCCATGAACACTGAAGCTTTCTTT. Translation gives CATSEGPMNTEAFF. The chain joins TRBV15 to TRBJ1-1, with D perhaps matching TRBD1 (5 bases). Germline V CDR1 and CDR2: LNHNV, YYDKDF (reference sequence). The CDR3 covers 14 residues. Deletions cut 5 bases from V and 0 bases from J, with 10 bases between.

The rearrangement joins TRBV28 to TRBJ1-3; TRBD1 agrees at 7 bases. The CDR3 is 15 residues long. CDR1 is MDHEN and CDR2 is SYDVKM in the germline V gene. Germline trimming cut 2 bases from V and 3 bases from J; bases unmatched to any gene: 4. The CDR3 sequence is CASSLGAGGGNTIYF. The CDR3 DNA is TGTGCCAGCAGTTTAGGGGCAGGGGGTGGAAACACCATATATTTT. Full variable domain (missing parts from reference TRBV28 and TRBJ1-3): DVKVTQSSRYLVKRTGEKVFLECVQDMDHENMFWYRQDPGLGLRLIYFSYDVKMKEKGDIPEGYSVSREKKERFSLILESASTNQTSMYLCASSLGAGGGNTIYFGEGSWLTVV.